Given below is one TCR beta chain in context. The antigen it recognizes is unknown. Base-call qualities are not available, and no considerably larger clone is one nucleotide away. Enrolling through a virtual design, the prospective study's participants ranged in age from roughly 18 to 95 years and lived across 20 to 30 United States geographic areas. To assign participants to cohorts, the prospective study relied on clinical history that participants themselves reported in a screening survey and a study questionnaire. Recovered participants in ImmuneRACE Cohort 3 were defined as having two consecutive negative NP/OP PCR tests, clearance from a healthcare professional, or resolution of symptoms. Each participant in the prospective study had whole blood, serum and a nasopharyngeal or oropharyngeal swab collected by mobile phlebotomists. Prospective study participants could optionally give additional blood draws and questionnaires over an approximately two-month period. Blood samples from the prospective study were shipped frozen or at room temperature prior to DNA extraction.

TCRbeta CDR3 regions were amplified from genomic DNA by means of the immunoSEQ Assay, a bias-controlled multiplex PCR. Concerning the study's data processing: The number of nucleated cells in each sample was estimated by amplification of reference gene primers within the assay. Sequence reads were collapsed and filtered to measure the absolute abundance of every unique TCRbeta CDR3 rearrangement. For each sample, productive Simpson clonality was calculated by taking the square root of Simpson's diversity index across productive rearrangements. TCRdb provides this immuneACCESS table in a form limited to in-frame rearrangements. Some clones are lacking; in checked studies, under half of them reflect an unresolved V gene, and why the rest are absent is not known. For V, J and clone size, that table is used; D and trimming come from the DNA. This sample holds some 270,000 clones; approximately 85% were observed only once. The ten largest account for more than 4% of the sample.

The data derive from a study of blood T cell repertoires in COVID-19 (dated by TCRdb to the early 2020s). For the wider study: Samples from collaborators originated in the United States, Italy and Spain and spanned both the acute and convalescent phases of COVID-19. The material from the prospective study consisted of cDNA or gDNA derived from T cells, B-cell-depleted T cells, or PBMCs. Subjects who had been exposed to COVID-19, were actively infected with it, or had recovered from it provided the deeply sampled blood TCRbeta repertoires that made up the dataset. The repertoires were released in a freely available public database meant as a resource for research on the immune response to SARS-CoV-2. The samples were drawn from the first 160 participants of the ongoing ImmuneRACE study and from over a thousand subjects provided by 6 global collaborators. A de-identified subject ID, COVID-19 status, age in years and sex were almost always included in the sample metadata. Where available, HLA class I and class II types were obtained from metadata supplied by the sample provider rather than from assay-based typing.

V ends up 4 bases short and J 6 bases short, with an unmatched junction base count of 11. The CDR3 contains 15 residues, cysteine and phenylalanine counted. CDR3 DNA is the only sequence kept; it has 45 bases, read in frame from the first base. The germline V gene yields KGHSH for CDR1 and LQKENI for CDR2. What the authors observed across the whole study: How much clinical and demographic metadata was included differed by source and by participant, and the metadata was provided uncurated.

The sequence came from a woman in her twenties or thirties who had recovered from COVID-19. The chain couples TRBV18 to TRBJ2-5, with 7 junctional bases fitting TRBD1. Sequenced material: PBMCs or T cells enriched from blood (not recorded which). The DNA sequence is TGTGCCAGCTCACAAACCGGGACAGAAAGCCAGACCCAGTACTTC. It encodes CASSQTGTESQTQYF.